This TCR beta chain was recovered during a study of shared clonotypes between healthy human individuals. Findings and caveats of the study: Sampling covered blood only; tissue repertoires likely differ.

This clone was counted between two and nine times. What it binds is not known. The CDR3 is 13 residues long. Germline CDR1 reads SQVTM; CDR2 reads ANQGSEA. V was cut by 2 bases and J by 4 bases, with 12 bases left in between. TCRdb keeps only in-frame clones here, not all; method: immunoSEQ multiplex PCR. The sample contains roughly 520,000 clones, 90% to 97% of which appear only once. The gene calls are TRBV29-1 and TRBJ2-7; perhaps TRBD1 as D (6 bases). The sequence was collected from a woman aged 25 to 45 in good health. The sequenced material came from naive CD4+ T cells sorted from blood. As to subset: CD45RA+ positively selected. CDR3 amino acids: CSVEYGDKYEQYF. For the CDR3, the DNA is TGCAGCGTTGAATATGGGGACAAGTACGAGCAGTACTTC.